This T cell receptor (beta chain) emerged from a study of T cell responses to AZD1222 COVID-19 vaccine. With regard to this clone: As yet, its antigen is unknown. One end of the junction does not line up with germline, which may come from a read error.

CDR3 length: 14 amino acids. Germline values: CDR1 MNHEY, CDR2 SMNVEV (reference sequence). General study points: Spike-specific TCR breadth and depth were elevated following two AZD1222 doses. Targets within unmutated variant regions were reportedly found for nearly half of spike-specific TCRs.

TCRdb's table, derived via immunoSEQ multiplex PCR, lists solely in-frame clones and lacks some. The sample consists of about 140,000 clones, about 90% of them appearing once. This TCR came from an adult in good health. The chain uses TRBV27 and TRBJ1-1, with D tentatively TRBD1 (6 bases). The sequencing used peripheral blood, collected on day 0 of AZD1222 vaccination. CDR3: CASSLRTGNPEAFF. CDR3 nucleotides: TGTGCCAGCAGTTTACGCACAGGGAACCCTGAAGCTTTCTTT.